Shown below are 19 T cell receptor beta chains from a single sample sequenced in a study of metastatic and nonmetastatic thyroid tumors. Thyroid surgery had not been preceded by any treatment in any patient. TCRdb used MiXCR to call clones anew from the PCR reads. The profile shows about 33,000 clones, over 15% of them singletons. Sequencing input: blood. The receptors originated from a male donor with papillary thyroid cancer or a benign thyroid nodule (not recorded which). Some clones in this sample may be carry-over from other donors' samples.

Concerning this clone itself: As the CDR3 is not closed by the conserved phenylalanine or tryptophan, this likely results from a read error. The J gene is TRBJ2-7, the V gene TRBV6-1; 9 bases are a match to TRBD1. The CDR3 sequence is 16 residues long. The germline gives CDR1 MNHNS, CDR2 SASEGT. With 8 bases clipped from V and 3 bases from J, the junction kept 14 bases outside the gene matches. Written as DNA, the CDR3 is TGTGCCAGCGGAAGGGCCTCGGGACAGGGCCTCTACGAGCAGTACCTC. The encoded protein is CASGRASGQGLYEQYL.

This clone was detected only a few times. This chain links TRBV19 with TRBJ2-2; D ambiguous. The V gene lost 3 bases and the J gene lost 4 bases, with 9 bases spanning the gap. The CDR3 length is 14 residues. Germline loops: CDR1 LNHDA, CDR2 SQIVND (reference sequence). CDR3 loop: CASSIFEVTGELFF. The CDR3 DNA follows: TGTGCCAGTAGTATTTTTGAGGTCACCGGGGAGCTGTTTTTT. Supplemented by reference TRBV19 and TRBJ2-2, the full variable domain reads DGGITQSPKYLFRKEGQNVTLSCEQNLNHDAMYWYRQDPGQGLRLIYYSQIVNDFQKGDIAEGYSVSREKKESFPLTVTSAQKNPTAFYLCASSIFEVTGELFFGEGSRLTVL.

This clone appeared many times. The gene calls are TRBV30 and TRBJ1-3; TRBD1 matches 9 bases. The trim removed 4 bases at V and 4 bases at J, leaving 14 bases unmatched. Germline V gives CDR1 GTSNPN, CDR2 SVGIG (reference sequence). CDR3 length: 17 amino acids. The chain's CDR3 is CAWKNRGLGTAGNTIYF. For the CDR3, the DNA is TGTGCCTGGAAAAACAGGGGGCTCGGTACCGCAGGAAACACCATATATTTT.

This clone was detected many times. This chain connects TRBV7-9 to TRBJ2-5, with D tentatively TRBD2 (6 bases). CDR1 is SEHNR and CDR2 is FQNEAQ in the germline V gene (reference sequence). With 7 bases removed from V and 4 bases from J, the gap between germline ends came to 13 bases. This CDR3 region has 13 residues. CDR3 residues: CASKGGMRETQYF. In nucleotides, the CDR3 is TGTGCCAGCAAAGGAGGGATGAGAGAGACCCAGTACTTC.

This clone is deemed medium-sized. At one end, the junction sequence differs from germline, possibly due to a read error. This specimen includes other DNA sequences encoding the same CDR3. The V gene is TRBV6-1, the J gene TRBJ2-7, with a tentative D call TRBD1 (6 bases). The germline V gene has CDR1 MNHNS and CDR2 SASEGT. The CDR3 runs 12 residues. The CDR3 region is CASSPQGYEQYF. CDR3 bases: TGTGCCAGCAGTCCACAGGGCTACGAGCAGTACTTT.

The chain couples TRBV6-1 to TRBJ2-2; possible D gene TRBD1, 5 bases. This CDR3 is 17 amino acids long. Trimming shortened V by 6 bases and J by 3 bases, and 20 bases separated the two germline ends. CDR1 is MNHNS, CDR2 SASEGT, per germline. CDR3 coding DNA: TGTGCCAGCAGCTATGACAGTGCCCGACTCGACACCGGGGAGCTGTTTTTT. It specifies CASSYDSARLDTGELFF.

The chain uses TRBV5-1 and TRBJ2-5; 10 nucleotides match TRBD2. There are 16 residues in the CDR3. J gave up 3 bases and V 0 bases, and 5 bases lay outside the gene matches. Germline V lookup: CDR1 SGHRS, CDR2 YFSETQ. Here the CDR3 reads CASSLDLAGGKETQYF. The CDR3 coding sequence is TGCGCCAGCAGCTTGGATTTAGCGGGAGGTAAAGAGACCCAGTACTTC.

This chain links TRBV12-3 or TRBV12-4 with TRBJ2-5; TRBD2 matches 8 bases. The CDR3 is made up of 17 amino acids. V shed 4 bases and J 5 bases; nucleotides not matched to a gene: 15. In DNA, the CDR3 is TGTGCCAGCAGTTCCTCGAGTCTGAGCGGGAGCGGGGAGACCCAGTACTTC. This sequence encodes CASSSSSLSGSGETQYF.

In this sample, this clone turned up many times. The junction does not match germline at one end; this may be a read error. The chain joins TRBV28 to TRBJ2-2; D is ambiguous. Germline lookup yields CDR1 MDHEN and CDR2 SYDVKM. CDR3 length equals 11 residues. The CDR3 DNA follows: TGTGCCAGCAGTTACACGGGGGAGCTGTTTTTT. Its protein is CASSYTGELFF.

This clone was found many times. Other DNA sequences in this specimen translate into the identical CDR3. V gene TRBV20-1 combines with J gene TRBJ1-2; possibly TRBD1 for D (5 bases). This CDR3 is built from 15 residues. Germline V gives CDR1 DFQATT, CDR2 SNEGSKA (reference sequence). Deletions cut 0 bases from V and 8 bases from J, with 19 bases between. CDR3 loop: CSAREKPQGIWGYTF. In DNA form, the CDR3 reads TGCAGTGCTAGAGAGAAGCCCCAGGGTATCTGGGGCTACACCTTC.

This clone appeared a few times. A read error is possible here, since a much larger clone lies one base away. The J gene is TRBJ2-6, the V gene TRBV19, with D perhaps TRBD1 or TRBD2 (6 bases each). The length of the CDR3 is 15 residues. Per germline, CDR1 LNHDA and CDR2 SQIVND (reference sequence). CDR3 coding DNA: TGTGCCAGTAGCGACGGGGGCTCTGTGGCCAAGGTCCTGACTTTC. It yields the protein CASSDGGSVAKVLTF.

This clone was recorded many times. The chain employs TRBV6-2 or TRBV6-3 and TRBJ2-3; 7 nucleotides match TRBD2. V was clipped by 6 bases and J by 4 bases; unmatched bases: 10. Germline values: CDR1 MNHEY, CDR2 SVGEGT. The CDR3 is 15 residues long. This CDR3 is CASSNLAVGADTQYF. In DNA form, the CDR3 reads TGTGCCAGCAGCAACCTAGCGGTTGGGGCAGATACGCAGTATTTT.

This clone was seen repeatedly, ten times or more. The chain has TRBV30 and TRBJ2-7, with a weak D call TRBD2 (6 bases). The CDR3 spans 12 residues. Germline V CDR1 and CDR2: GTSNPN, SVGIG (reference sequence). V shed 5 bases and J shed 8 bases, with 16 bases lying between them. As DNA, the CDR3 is TGTGCCTGGGGCCCAGGAGGGATGAAGCAGTACTTC. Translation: CAWGPGGMKQYF.

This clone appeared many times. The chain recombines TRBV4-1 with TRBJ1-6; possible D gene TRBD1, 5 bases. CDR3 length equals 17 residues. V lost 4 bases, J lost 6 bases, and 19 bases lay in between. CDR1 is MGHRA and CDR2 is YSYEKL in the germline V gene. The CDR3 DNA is TGCGCCAGCAGCCCCTCATCGGATACAGGAGGTAATTCACCCCTCCACTTT. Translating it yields CASSPSSDTGGNSPLHF.

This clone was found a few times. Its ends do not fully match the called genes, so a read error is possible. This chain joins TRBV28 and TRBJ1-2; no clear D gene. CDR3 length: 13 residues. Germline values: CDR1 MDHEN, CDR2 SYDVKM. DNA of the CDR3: TGTGCCAGCAGTCCCGACGCTAACTATGGCCACACCTTC. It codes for CASSPDANYGHTF.

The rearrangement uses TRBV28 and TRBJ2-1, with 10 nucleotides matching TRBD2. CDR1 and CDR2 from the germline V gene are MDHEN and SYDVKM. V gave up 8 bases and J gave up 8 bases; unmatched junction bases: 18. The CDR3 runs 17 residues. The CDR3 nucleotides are TGTGCCAGCCTCCCCCTTAGCGGGAGGCCTCTGTCCGATGAGCAGTTCTTC. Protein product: CASLPLSGRPLSDEQFF. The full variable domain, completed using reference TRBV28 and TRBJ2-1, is DVKVTQSSRYLVKRTGEKVFLECVQDMDHENMFWYRQDPGLGLRLIYFSYDVKMKEKGDIPEGYSVSREKKERFSLILESASTNQTSMYLCASLPLSGRPLSDEQFFGPGTRLTVL.

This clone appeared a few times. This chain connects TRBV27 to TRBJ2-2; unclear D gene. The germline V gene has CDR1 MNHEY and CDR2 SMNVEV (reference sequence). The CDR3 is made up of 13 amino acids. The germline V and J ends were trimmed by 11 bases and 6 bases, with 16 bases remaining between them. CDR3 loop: CAGILIGSGELFF. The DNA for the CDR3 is TGTGCCGGCATATTGATAGGGTCCGGGGAGCTGTTTTTT.

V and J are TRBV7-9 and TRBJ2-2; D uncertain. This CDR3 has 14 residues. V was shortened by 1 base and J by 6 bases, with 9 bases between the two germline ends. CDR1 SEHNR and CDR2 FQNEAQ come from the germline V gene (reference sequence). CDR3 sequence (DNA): TGTGCCAGCAGCTTAGGACCCGGCGCCGGGGAGCTGTTTTTT. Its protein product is CASSLGPGAGELFF.

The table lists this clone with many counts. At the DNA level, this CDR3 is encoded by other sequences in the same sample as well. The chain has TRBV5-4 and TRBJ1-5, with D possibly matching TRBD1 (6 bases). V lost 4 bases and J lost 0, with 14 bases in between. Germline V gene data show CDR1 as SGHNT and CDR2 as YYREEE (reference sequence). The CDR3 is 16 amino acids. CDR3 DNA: TGTGCCAGCAGCATCGGGGGCGCCGATAGCAATCAGCCCCAGCATTTT. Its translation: CASSIGGADSNQPQHF.